Sequencing of this T cell receptor (beta chain) was carried out in a study of shared clonotypes between healthy human individuals. Every subset had its genomic DNA shared out evenly among several immunoSEQ plates. Produced via immunoSEQ multiplex PCR; TCRdb's table is partial and in-frame only. In the table there are 1.5 million to 1.9 million clones, 95% to 99% of which are singletons. The CDR3 totals 13 residues. V lost 1 base, J lost 3 bases, and 4 bases lay in between. Germline-derived CDR1 and CDR2 are KGHSH and LQKENI. Study results and limitations: Of the naive CD4 clonotypes, about 5% were shared across several donors.

In regard to this clone: What it binds is not known.

Sequencing input: naive CD4+ T cells sorted from blood. Noted subset: CD45RA+ positively selected. The sequence came from a man in his thirties or forties in good health. This chain connects TRBV18 to TRBJ1-5, with D uncertain. This chain's CDR3 is CASSPQNNQPQHF. The CDR3 DNA reads as TGTGCCAGCTCACCACAGAACAATCAGCCCCAGCATTTT. Looking up the rest from reference TRBV18 and TRBJ1-5 gives the full variable domain: NAGVMQNPRHLVRRRGQEARLRCSPMKGHSHVYWYRQLPEEGLKFMVYLQKENIIDESGMPKERFSAEFPKEGPSILRIQQVVRGDSAAYFCASSPQNNQPQHFGDGTRLSIL.